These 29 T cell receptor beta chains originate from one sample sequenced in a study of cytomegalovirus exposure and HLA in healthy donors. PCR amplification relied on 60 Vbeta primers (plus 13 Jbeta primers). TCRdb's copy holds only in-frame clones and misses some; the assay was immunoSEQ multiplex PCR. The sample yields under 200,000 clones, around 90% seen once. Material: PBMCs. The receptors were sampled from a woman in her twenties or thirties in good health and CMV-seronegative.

CDR3 nucleotide sequence: TGTGCCAGTAGGAAGGGAGGAAATAATTCACCCCTCCACTTT. Protein sequence: CASRKGGNNSPLHF. The chain couples TRBV19 to TRBJ1-6; D is unresolved. V dropped 6 bases and J dropped 5 bases, with 11 bases sitting between them. This CDR3 contains 14 residues. CDR1 and CDR2 from the germline V gene are LNHDA and SQIVND (reference sequence).

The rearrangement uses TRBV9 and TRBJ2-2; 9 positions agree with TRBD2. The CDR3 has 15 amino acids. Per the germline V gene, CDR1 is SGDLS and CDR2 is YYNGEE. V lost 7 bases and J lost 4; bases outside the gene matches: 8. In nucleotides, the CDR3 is TGTGCCAGCCGACCGGGTAGCGGGGGCACCGGGGAGCTGTTTTTT. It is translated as CASRPGSGGTGELFF.

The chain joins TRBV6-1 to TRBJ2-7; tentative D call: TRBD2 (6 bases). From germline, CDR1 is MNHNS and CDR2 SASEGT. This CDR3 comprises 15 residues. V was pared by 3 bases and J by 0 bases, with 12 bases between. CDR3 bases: TGTGCCAGCAGTGATAGGGACTGGAGCTCCTACGAGCAGTACTTC. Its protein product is CASSDRDWSSYEQYF.

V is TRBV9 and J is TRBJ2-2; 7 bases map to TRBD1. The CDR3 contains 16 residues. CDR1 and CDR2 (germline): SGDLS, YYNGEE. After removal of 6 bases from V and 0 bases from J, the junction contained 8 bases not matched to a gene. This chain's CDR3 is CASTPAQGANTGELFF. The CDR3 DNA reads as TGTGCCAGCACTCCGGCCCAGGGGGCGAACACCGGGGAGCTGTTTTTT. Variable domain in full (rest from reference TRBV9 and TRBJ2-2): DSGVTQTPKHLITATGQRVTLRCSPRSGDLSVYWYQQSLDQGLQFLIQYYNGEERAKGNILERFSAQQFPDLHSELNLSSLELGDSALYFCASTPAQGANTGELFFGEGSRLTVL.

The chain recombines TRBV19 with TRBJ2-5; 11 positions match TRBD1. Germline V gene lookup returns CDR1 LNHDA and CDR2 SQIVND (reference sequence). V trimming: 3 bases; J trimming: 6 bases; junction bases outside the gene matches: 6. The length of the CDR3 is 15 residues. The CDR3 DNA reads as TGTGCCAGTAGTATGTGGACAGGGGGCGTTAAGACCCAGTACTTC. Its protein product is CASSMWTGGVKTQYF.

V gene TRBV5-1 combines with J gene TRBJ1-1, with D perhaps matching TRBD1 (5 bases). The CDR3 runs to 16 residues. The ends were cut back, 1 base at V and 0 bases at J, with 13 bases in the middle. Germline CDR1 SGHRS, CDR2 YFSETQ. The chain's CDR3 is CASSLFGGGMNTEAFF. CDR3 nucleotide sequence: TGCGCCAGCAGCTTGTTCGGGGGAGGCATGAACACTGAAGCTTTCTTT.

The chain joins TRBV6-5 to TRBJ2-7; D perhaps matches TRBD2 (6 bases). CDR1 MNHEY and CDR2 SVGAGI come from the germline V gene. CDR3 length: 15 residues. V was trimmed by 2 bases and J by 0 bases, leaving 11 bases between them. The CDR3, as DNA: TGTGCCAGCAGTTACAGGGCGGGGTCCTCCTACGAGCAGTACTTC. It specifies CASSYRAGSSYEQYF.

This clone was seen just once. This CDR3 is CASSRRRVPSGNTIYF. CDR3 nucleotide sequence: TGTGCCAGCAGTCGGAGGAGGGTCCCTTCTGGAAACACCATATATTTT. The chain employs TRBV28 and TRBJ1-3; no clear D. CDR3 length: 16 amino acids. Trimming left V 5 bases short and J 1 base short, with 15 bases between. Germline V gene sequence: CDR1 MDHEN, CDR2 SYDVKM.

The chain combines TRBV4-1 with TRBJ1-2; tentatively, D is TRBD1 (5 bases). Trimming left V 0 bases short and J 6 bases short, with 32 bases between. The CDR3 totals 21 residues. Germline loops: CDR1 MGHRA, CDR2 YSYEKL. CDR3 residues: CASSQDPGGGWVGVSPNGYTF. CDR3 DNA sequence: TGCGCCAGCAGCCAAGACCCCGGGGGTGGTTGGGTGGGGGTGAGCCCTAATGGCTACACCTTC.

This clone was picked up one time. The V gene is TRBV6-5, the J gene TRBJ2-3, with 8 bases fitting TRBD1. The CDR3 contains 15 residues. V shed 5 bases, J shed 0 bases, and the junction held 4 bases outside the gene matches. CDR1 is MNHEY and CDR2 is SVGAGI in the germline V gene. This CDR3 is CASSKGQVSTDTQYF. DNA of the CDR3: TGTGCCAGCAGTAAGGGACAGGTCAGCACAGATACGCAGTATTTT.

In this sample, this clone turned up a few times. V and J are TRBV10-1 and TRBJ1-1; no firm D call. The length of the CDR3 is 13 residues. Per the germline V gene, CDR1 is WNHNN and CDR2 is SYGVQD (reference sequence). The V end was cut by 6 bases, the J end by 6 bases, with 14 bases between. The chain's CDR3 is CASSPGNGAEAFF. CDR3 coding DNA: TGCGCCAGCAGCCCCGGGAACGGGGCTGAAGCTTTCTTT.

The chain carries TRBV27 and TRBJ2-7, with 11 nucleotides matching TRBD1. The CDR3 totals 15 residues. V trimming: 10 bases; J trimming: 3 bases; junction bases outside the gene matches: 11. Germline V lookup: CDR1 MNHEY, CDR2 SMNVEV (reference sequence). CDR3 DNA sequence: TGTGCCACCAGCCCGGGGACAGGGGGTTTCTACGAGCAGTACTTC. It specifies CATSPGTGGFYEQYF.

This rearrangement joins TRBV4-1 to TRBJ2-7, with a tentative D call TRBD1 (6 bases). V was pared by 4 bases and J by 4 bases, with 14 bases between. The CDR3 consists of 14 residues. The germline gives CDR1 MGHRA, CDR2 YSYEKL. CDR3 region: CASSRRQVGYEQYF. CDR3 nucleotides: TGCGCCAGCAGCCGGCGACAGGTGGGGTACGAGCAGTACTTC.

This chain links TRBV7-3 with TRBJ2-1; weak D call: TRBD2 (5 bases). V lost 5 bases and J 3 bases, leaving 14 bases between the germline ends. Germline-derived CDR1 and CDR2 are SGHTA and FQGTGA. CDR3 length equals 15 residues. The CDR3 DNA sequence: TGTGCCAGCAGCCCCTTAGCGAGAAGCTACAATGAGCAGTTCTTC. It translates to CASSPLARSYNEQFF. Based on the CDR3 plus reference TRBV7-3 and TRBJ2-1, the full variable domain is GAGVSQTPSNKVTEKGKYVELRCDPISGHTALYWYRQSLGQGPEFLIYFQGTGAADDSGLPNDRFFAVRPEGSVSTLKIQRTERGDSAVYLCASSPLARSYNEQFFGPGTRLTVL.

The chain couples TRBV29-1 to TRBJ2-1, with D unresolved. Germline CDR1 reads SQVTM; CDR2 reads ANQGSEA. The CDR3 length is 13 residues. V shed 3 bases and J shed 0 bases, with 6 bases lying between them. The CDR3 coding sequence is TGCAGCGTTGACCCGTCCTCCTACAATGAGCAGTTCTTC. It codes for CSVDPSSYNEQFF.

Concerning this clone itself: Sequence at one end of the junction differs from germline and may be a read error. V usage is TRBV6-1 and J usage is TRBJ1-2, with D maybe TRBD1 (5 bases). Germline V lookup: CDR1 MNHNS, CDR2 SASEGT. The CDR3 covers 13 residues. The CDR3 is CASSARQYLSTGF. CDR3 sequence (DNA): TGTGCCAGCAGTGCTAGACAGTACCTATCTACGGGCTTC.

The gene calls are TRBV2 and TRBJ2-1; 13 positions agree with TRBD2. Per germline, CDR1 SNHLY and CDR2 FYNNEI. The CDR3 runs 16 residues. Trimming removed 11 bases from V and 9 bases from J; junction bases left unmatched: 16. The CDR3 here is CACSAQVLAGGGEQFF. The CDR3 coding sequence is TGTGCCTGCTCAGCGCAAGTACTAGCGGGAGGGGGTGAGCAGTTCTTC. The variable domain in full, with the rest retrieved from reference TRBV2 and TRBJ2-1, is EPEVTQTPSHQVTQMGQEVILRCVPISNHLYFYWYRQILGQKVEFLVSFYNNEISEKSEIFDDQFSVERPDGSNFTLKIRSTKLEDSAMYFCACSAQVLAGGGEQFFGPGTRLTVL.

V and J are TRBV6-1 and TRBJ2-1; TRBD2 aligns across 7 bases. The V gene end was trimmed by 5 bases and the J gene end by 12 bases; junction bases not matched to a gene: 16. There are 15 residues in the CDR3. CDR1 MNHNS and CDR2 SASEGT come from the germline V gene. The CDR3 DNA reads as TGTGCCAGCAGTCCTGGGACCCTCACACTAGCGTCGCAGTTCTTC. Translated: CASSPGTLTLASQFF.

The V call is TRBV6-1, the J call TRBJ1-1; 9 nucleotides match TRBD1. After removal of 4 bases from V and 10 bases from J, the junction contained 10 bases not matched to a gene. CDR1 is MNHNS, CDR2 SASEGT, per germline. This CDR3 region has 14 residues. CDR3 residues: CASSGDTGGSTAFF. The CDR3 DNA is TGTGCCAGCAGTGGCGATACAGGGGGCAGTACAGCTTTCTTT.

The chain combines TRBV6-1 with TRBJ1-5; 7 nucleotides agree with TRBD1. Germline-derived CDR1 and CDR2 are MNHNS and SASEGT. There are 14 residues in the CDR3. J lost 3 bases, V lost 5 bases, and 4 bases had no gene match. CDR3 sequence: CASSQTGTNQPQHF. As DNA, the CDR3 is TGTGCCAGCAGTCAGACAGGGACCAATCAGCCCCAGCATTTT.

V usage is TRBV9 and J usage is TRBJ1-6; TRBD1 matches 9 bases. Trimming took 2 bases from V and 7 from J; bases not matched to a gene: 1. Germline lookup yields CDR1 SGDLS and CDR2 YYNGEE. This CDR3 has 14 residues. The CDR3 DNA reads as TGTGCCAGCAGCGTTGGACAGGGGAATTCACCCCTCCACTTT. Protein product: CASSVGQGNSPLHF.

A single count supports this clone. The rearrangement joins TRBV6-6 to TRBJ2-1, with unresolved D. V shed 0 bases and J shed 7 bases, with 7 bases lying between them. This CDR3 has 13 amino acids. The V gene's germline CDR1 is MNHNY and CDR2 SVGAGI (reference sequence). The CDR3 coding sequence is TGTGCCAGCAGTTACTCCTCGGGTAATGAGCAGTTCTTC. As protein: CASSYSSGNEQFF.

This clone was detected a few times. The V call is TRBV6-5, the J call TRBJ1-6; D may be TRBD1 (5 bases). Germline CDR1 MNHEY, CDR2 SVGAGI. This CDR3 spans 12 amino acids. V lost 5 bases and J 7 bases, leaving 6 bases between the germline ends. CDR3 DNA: TGTGCCAGCAGTGGGGCAAATTCACCCCTCCACTTT. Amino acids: CASSGANSPLHF.

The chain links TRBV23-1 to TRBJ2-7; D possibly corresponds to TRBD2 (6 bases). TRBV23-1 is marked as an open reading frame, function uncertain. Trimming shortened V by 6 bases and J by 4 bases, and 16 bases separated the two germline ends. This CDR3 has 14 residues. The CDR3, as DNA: TGCGCCAGCAGCAGAAGGAGGGCTGGGTACGAGCAGTACTTC. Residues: CASSRRRAGYEQYF.

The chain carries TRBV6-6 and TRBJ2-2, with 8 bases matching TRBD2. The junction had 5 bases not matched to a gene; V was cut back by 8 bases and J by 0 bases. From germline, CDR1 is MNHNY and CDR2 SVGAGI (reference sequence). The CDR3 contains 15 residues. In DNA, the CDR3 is TGTGCCAGCTCCGGACTAGCCGCGAACACCGGGGAGCTGTTTTTT. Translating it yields CASSGLAANTGELFF.

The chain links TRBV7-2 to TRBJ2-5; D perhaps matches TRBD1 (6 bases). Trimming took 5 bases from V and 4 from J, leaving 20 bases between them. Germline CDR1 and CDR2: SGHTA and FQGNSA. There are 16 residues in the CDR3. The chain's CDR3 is CASSPRDGLGAETQYF. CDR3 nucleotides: TGTGCCAGCAGCCCCAGGGACGGACTGGGGGCAGAGACCCAGTACTTC.

The CDR3 is CASQREGETQYF. CDR3 sequence (DNA): TGTGCCAGTCAGCGGGAAGGAGAGACCCAGTACTTC. The chain combines TRBV15 with TRBJ2-5; 7 bases are shared with TRBD2. From germline, CDR1 is LNHNV and CDR2 YYDKDF (reference sequence). The CDR3 is made up of 12 amino acids. Trimming at V came to 10 bases and at J to 4 bases, leaving 6 bases not matched to a gene.

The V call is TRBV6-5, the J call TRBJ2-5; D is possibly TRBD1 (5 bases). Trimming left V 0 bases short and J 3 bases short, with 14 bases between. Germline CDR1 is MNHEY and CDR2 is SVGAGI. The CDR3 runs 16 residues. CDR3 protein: CASSYSWGRAEETQYF. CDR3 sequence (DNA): TGTGCCAGCAGTTACTCGTGGGGCAGGGCCGAAGAGACCCAGTACTTC.

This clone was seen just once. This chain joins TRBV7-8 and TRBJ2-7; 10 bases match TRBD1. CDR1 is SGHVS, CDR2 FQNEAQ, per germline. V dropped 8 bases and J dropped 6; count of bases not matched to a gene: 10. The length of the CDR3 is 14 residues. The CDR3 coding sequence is TGTGCCAGCGGGGGGACAGGGGCGGGGGGCGAGCAGTACTTC. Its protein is CASGGTGAGGEQYF.